The clone carrying this TCR beta chain was seen at least ten times. Its antigen is undetermined. These data come from a study of T-cell reconstitution after alpha-beta-depleted transplantation in children. This CDR3 region has 12 residues. From germline, CDR1 is GTSNPN and CDR2 SVGIG (reference sequence). Trimming stripped 3 bases from V and 11 bases from J, with 13 bases between. The authors prepared the TCRbeta library with unique molecular identifiers. TCRdb called the PCR reads again in MiXCR, with one record for every CDR3 protein. Here the sample spans about 1,000,000 distinct CDR3 sequences, around 30% being singletons. Findings of the study overall: A year had passed since transplant, and T-cell counts and diversity by then came mostly from newly produced T cells. TCRbeta diversity was high at day 60 in some patients (a result of surviving recipient T cells and thymic progenitors).

The TCR comes from a boy under three years old who had a stem cell transplant for SCID, so the T cells may come from the graft donor. The sequencing used PBMCs, mostly from graft donor cells, collected 360 days after TCRalphabeta/CD19-depleted stem cell transplant. The chain has TRBV30 and TRBJ2-2; TRBD2 might be the D (5 bases). As DNA, the CDR3 is TGTGCCTGGAGCTATTTTGGAGGCGAGCTGTTTTTT. Residues: CAWSYFGGELFF.